Below, one T cell receptor (beta chain) is given with its context. Clones were sequenced by immunoSEQ multiplex PCR, and TCRdb holds only the in-frame ones, with some missing. The sample shows about 260,000 clones, about 87% of them seen only once. Losses at the gene ends were 2 bases for V and 1 base for J; bases not matched to a gene: 6. The CDR3 covers 16 residues. CDR1 and CDR2 (germline): SGHDN, FVKESK. The sample belongs to a study of blood T cell repertoires in COVID-19. As for the study in general: Acute and convalescent COVID-19 specimens originated in the United States, Italy and Spain. From T cells, B-cell-depleted T cells, or PBMCs came the material, which was cDNA or gDNA.

Clinical history reported by participants formed the basis on which cohorts were assigned. The material sequenced was PBMCs or T cells enriched from blood (not recorded which). The chain links TRBV14 to TRBJ2-3, with 7 bases that match TRBD1. This TCR was recovered from a woman in her 50s who had recovered from COVID-19. CDR3 sequence: CASSQWATGGTDTQYF. CDR3 DNA: TGTGCCAGCAGCCAATGGGCTACAGGGGGCACAGATACGCAGTATTTT.